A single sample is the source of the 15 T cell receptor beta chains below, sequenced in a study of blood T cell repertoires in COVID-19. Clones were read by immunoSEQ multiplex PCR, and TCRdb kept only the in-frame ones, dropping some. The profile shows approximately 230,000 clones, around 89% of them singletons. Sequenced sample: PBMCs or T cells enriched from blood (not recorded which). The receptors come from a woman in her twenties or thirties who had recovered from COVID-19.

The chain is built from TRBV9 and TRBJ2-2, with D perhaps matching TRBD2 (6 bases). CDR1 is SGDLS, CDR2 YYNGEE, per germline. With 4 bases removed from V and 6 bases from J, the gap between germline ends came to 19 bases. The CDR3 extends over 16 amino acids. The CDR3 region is CASSPSGRRVPGELFF. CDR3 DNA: TGTGCCAGCAGCCCGAGCGGGCGCCGGGTTCCCGGGGAGCTGTTTTTT.

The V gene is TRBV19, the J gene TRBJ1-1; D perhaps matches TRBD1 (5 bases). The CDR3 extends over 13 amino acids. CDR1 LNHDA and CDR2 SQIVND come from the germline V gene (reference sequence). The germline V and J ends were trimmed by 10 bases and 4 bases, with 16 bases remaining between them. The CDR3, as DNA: TGTGCCATTCGACCGATTGGGGCCACTGAAGCTTTCTTT. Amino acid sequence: CAIRPIGATEAFF. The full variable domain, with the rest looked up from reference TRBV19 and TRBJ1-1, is DGGITQSPKYLFRKEGQNVTLSCEQNLNHDAMYWYRQDPGQGLRLIYYSQIVNDFQKGDIAEGYSVSREKKESFPLTVTSAQKNPTAFYLCAIRPIGATEAFFGQGTRLTVV.

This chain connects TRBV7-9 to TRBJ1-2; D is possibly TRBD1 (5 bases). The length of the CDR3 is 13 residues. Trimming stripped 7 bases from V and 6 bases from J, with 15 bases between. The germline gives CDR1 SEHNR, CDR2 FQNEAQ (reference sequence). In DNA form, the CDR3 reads TGTGCCAGCACCCTCGGGGGGGTAGATGGCTACACCTTC. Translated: CASTLGGVDGYTF.

The CDR3 nucleotides read TGTGCCAGCAGTTACCAGGGGGGAATGAACACTGAAGCTTTCTTT. Amino acid sequence: CASSYQGGMNTEAFF. The rearrangement joins TRBV6-6 to TRBJ1-1; the match to TRBD1 covers 7 bases. V dropped 2 bases and J dropped 0; count of bases not matched to a gene: 3. CDR1 and CDR2 (germline): MNHNY, SVGAGI (reference sequence). CDR3 size: 15 residues.

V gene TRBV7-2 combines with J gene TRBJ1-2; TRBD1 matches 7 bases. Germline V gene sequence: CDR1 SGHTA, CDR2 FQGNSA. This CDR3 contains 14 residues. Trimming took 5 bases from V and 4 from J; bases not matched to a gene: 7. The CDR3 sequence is CASSARGTAYGYTF. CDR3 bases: TGTGCCAGCAGCGCACGAGGGACAGCCTATGGCTACACCTTC.

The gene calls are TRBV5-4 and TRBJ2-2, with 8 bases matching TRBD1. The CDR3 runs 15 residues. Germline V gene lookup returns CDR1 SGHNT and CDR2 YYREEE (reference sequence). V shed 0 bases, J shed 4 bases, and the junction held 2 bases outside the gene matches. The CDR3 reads CASSLGQGITGELFF. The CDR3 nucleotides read TGTGCCAGCAGCTTGGGACAGGGGATCACCGGGGAGCTGTTTTTT.

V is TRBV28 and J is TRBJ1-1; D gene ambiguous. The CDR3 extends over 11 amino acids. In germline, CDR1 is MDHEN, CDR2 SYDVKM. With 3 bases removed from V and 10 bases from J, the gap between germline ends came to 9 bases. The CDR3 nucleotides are TGTGCCAGCAGTTTGGAGGCAACAGCTTTCTTT. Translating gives CASSLEATAFF.

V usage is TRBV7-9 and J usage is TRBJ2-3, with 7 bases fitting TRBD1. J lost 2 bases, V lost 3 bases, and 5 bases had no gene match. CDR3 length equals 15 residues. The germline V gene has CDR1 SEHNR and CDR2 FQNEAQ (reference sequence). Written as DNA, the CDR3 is TGTGCCAGCAGCTTTCAGGGGGTGACCACAGATACGCAGTATTTT. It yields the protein CASSFQGVTTDTQYF.

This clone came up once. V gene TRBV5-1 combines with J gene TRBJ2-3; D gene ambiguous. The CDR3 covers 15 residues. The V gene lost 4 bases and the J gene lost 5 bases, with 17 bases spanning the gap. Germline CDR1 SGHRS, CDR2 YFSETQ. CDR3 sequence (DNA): TGCGCCAGCAGCGGTGACGGAACGGGTATAGATACGCAGTATTTT. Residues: CASSGDGTGIDTQYF.

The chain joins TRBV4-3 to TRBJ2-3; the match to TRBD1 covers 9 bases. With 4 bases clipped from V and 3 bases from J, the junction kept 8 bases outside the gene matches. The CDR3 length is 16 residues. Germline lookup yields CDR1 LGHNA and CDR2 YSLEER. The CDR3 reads CASSPGTGSWTDTQYF. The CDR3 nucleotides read TGCGCCAGCAGCCCCGGGACAGGGAGTTGGACAGATACGCAGTATTTT.

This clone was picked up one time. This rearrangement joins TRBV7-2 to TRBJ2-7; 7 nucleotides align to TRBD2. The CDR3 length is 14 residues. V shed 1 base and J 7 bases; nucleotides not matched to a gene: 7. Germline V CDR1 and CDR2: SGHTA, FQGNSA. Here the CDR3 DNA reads TGTGCCAGCAGCTTAGACTGGGAGGGGAGGGAGCAGTACTTC. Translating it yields CASSLDWEGREQYF.

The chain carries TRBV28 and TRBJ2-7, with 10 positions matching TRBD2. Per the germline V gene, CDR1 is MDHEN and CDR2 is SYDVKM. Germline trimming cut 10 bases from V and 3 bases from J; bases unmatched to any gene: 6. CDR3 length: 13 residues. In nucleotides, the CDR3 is TGTGCCACATCTAGCGGGAGCAGCTACGAGCAGTACTTC. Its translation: CATSSGSSYEQYF.

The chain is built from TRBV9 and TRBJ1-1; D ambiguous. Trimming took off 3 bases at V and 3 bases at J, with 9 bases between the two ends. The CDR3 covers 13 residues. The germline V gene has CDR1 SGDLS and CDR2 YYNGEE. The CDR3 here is CASSGPGYTEAFF. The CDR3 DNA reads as TGTGCCAGCAGCGGGCCCGGGTACACTGAAGCTTTCTTT.

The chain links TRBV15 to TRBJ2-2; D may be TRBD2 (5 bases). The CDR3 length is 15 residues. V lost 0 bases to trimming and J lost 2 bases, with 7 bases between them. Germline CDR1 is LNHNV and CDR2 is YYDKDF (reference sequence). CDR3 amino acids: CATSRERENTGELFF. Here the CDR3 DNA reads TGTGCCACCAGCAGAGAACGGGAAAACACCGGGGAGCTGTTTTTT.

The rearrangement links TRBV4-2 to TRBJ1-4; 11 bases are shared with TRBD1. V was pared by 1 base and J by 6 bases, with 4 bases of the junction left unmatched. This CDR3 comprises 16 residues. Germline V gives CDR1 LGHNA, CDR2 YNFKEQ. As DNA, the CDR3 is TGTGCCAGCAGCCAAGGAACGGGACAGGGGGATGAAAAACTGTTTTTT. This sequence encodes CASSQGTGQGDEKLFF.